This T cell receptor (beta chain) was captured in a study of blood T cells in healthy people across ages (dated by TCRdb to the mid-2010s). General notes on the study: Template switching captured roughly one uniquely barcoded TCR beta cDNA molecule per two T cells in model experiments. For two donors (one aged 18 to 30 and one aged 80 or older), the study analyzed two additional independent replicas of 1 million unique cDNA reads from the same blood draw. The study measured age-related changes in TCR beta repertoire diversity using deep sequencing normalized with unique cDNA molecular identifiers. The donors were split into four age groups: young (average about 15 years), middle-aged (around 37), aged (over 55) and long-lived (roughly 86). To avoid experimental bias, donors of different ages were randomly spread across the sequencing lanes.

Overall study outcomes, separate from this receptor: Because donor CMV infection status was unknown, age-related changes in expanded clonotypes were potentially confounded. Observed TCR beta diversity correlated strongly with the percentage of naive T cells measured by flow cytometry. Estimates of total diversity from one million sequenced T cells were regarded as lower bounds and underestimates. Because profiling used bulk unsorted PBMCs, naive and antigen-experienced compartments could not be compared conclusively. As age increased, observed TCR beta diversity per million T cells dropped in a roughly linear way, and a significant reduction was already evident by age about 40. Compared with the aged group, the long-lived group had more naive CD4+ T cells, fewer expanded clones and increased TCR diversity, suggesting age selection.

The library was produced with 5' RACE. The sequencing machine was an Illumina HiSeq 2500. A second PCR of about 6 to 11 cycles was performed with a sample-barcoded 5' primer and a J-beta primer mix. A template-switch 5' adaptor carrying 12 random nucleotides introduced a unique molecular identifier onto each TCR beta cDNA molecule. Each sample yielded at least 2.5 million CDR3-containing paired-end reads. All of the RNA was converted into first-strand cDNA using the Mint cDNA synthesis kit, with a TRBC-specific oligonucleotide serving as the primer. Following uracil-DNA glycosylase treatment, a first 18-cycle PCR with universal primers M1SS and BC2_uni_R was performed on all cDNA. The paper's processing steps were these. Each sample was normalized by randomly selecting 1 million high-quality reads, each carrying a distinct molecular identifier. Reads sharing molecular identifiers were discarded rather than binned into consensus sequences. MiTCR, run with a Q25 quality threshold and the strictest error-elimination algorithm, handled CDR3 identification, clonotype clustering and error correction. Lower-bound total TCR beta diversity was estimated with a nonparametric unseen species model using Euler transformation. TCRdb ran its own pipeline on the public reads, namely fastp trimming at Q25 and MiXCR clone calling, and kept in-frame beta chains. Merged by CDR3 protein, the rows form single entries marked with the most common genes and DNA. These V and J calls derive from TCRdb rather than the authors' analysis. The sample table records 710,000 or so distinct CDR3 sequences; 32% of these occur just once. The ten biggest clones cover approximately 15% of the sample.

The donors were 40 or so Caucasian individuals from Russia, aged roughly 6 to 100 years, who were systemically healthy. Ten milliliters of peripheral blood were drawn from each donor into EDTA-treated Vacutainer tubes. Ficoll-Paque density-gradient centrifugation was used to isolate PBMCs, with at least 6.5 million per sample. Trizol reagent was used to extract total RNA from PBMCs, with at least 5 micrograms per sample. For every donor, flow cytometry on a PBMC aliquot measured the percentage of naive CD45RAhigh/CD27high T cells. CDR1 and CDR2 are read off the germline V gene as SGDLS and YYNGEE. The CDR3 numbers 14 residues from cysteine through phenylalanine. Only the CDR3 DNA is retained, 42 bases long and in frame from the first base. For this clonotype: Its specific antigen is unknown. This may be a read error: a much more frequent sequence differs by one nucleotide.

This clonotype was sampled from a woman older than 75 in good health. Donor details come from another sample of the same person, matched by shared clones. The sequenced sample consisted of blood. The V gene is TRBV9 and the J gene is TRBJ2-5; TRBD2 is a possible D gene, resting on 5 matching bases. Gene TRBJ2-7 matches the end of the DNA better, so the J call may be wrong. The CDR3 reads CASSMALASAEQYF. The nucleotide sequence reads TGTGCCAGCAGCATGGCCCTAGCTAGTGCCGAGCAGTACTTC.